Reported below is one T cell receptor beta chain. This entry comes from a study of CD8 T cells in Susac syndrome. The length of the CDR3 is 13 residues. Germline V gives CDR1 SQVTM, CDR2 ANQGSEA. Between the trimmed V and J ends, which lost 3 bases and 4 bases, there was a span of 9 bases. Blood CD8+ and CD4+ T cells underwent high-throughput TCR beta sequencing. RNA totalling about 0.5 to 1 ug underwent reverse transcription with random hexamers. With immunoSEQ multiplex PCR, TCR beta CDR3 was amplified across 54 Vbeta and 13 Jbeta. TCRdb passed the immunoSEQ multiplex PCR reads through MiXCR, listing each CDR3 protein once. The table shows 180,000 or so distinct CDR3 sequences, with 95% occurring only once.

Specimen: CD4+ T cells from PBMCs. The sequence derives from a human donor in good health. This rearrangement joins TRBV29-1 to TRBJ2-2; TRBD1 is a possible D gene (6 bases). CDR3 protein: CSVDRGGTGELFF. CDR3 bases: TGCAGCGTTGACAGGGGTGGCACCGGGGAGCTGTTTTTT.